The 29 T cell receptor beta chains below come from one sample, sequenced in a study of T cell responses to AZD1222 COVID-19 vaccine. The assay was immunoSEQ multiplex PCR, and TCRdb's table has in-frame clones only and misses some. The table includes tens of thousands of clones, around 85% detected once. Specimen: peripheral blood, collected on day 0 of MenACWY control vaccination. All receptors derive from an adult in good health.

The chain links TRBV19 to TRBJ1-3; D is possibly TRBD1 (6 bases). The CDR3 sequence is 16 residues long. V shed 1 base and J shed 0 bases, with 10 bases lying between them. The germline gives CDR1 LNHDA, CDR2 SQIVND (reference sequence). The CDR3 DNA follows: TGTGCCAGTAGTATAGGTCGGGACATCTCTGGAAACACCATATATTTT. Translating gives CASSIGRDISGNTIYF.

This chain connects TRBV28 to TRBJ2-7; tentatively, D is TRBD2 (7 bases). This CDR3 region has 13 residues. Trimming removed 6 bases at V and 5 bases at J, with 14 bases between. CDR1 and CDR2 from the germline V gene are MDHEN and SYDVKM. The CDR3 loop reads CASRRGRDHEQYF. The DNA for the CDR3 is TGTGCCAGCAGGAGGGGGAGGGACCACGAGCAGTACTTC.

The V and J genes are TRBV24-1 and TRBJ1-1, with TRBD1 as a possible D gene (5 bases). Per germline, CDR1 KGHDR and CDR2 SFDVKD. Trimming cost V 5 bases and J 3 bases, with 12 bases left between them. The CDR3 has 14 residues. The CDR3 sequence is CATSAGPRDTEAFF. The CDR3 DNA reads TGTGCCACCAGTGCAGGGCCTCGGGACACTGAAGCTTTCTTT.

This sequence joins TRBV7-9 and TRBJ2-2; D tentatively reads TRBD1 or TRBD2 (5 bases each). The CDR3 length is 17 residues. Trimming cost V 0 bases and J 5 bases, with 16 bases left between them. CDR1 is SEHNR and CDR2 is FQNEAQ in the germline V gene (reference sequence). This CDR3 reads CASSLATGAKRTGELFF. The CDR3, as DNA: TGTGCCAGCAGCTTAGCGACCGGGGCCAAAAGGACCGGGGAGCTGTTTTTT.

The chain recombines TRBV7-2 with TRBJ2-2; 7 bases are shared with TRBD1. The CDR3 is 13 residues long. With V trimmed by 5 bases and J by 6 bases, 3 bases remained unmatched. Germline V gives CDR1 SGHTA, CDR2 FQGNSA. CDR3 loop: CASSRDRAGELFF. The CDR3 DNA is TGTGCCAGCAGCCGCGACAGGGCCGGGGAGCTGTTTTTT.

CDR3 residues: CASSLRGGSTDTQYF. The CDR3 DNA reads TGTGCCAGCAGCTTGAGGGGCGGGAGCACAGATACGCAGTATTTT. The V gene is TRBV5-6, the J gene TRBJ2-3; the D gene could be TRBD1 or TRBD2 (5 bases each). Germline CDR1 and CDR2: SGHDT and YYEEEE. Trimming took off 1 base at V and 0 bases at J, with 9 bases between the two ends. The CDR3 covers 15 residues.

V usage is TRBV6-4 and J usage is TRBJ1-2; possible D gene TRBD1, 6 bases. CDR3 size: 13 residues. Germline V gene sequence: CDR1 MRHNA, CDR2 SNTAGT. The V and J ends lost 3 bases and 6 bases respectively, with 11 bases between them. CDR3 in DNA: TGTGCCAGCAGTGAGACAGGAGTTAATGGCTACACCTTC. It encodes CASSETGVNGYTF.

The chain recombines TRBV6-5 with TRBJ2-7, with TRBD2 matching over 12 bases. V dropped 8 bases and J dropped 4; count of bases not matched to a gene: 9. From germline, CDR1 is MNHEY and CDR2 SVGAGI. The length of the CDR3 is 15 residues. The CDR3 coding sequence is TGTGCCAGCGGTTTTTCGACTAGCGGGAGTTACGAGCAGTACTTC. Its translation is CASGFSTSGSYEQYF.

The V and J genes are TRBV28 and TRBJ2-7; tentatively, D is TRBD1 or TRBD2 (5 bases each). CDR1 is MDHEN and CDR2 is SYDVKM in the germline V gene. The V and J ends lost 8 bases and 2 bases respectively, with 13 bases between them. This CDR3 comprises 13 residues. CDR3 loop: CASGRGRAYEQYF. For the CDR3, the DNA is TGTGCCAGCGGCCGGGGCAGGGCCTACGAGCAGTACTTC.

This chain connects TRBV24-1 to TRBJ2-5, with D maybe TRBD1 (6 bases). Germline V CDR1 and CDR2: KGHDR, SFDVKD. Deletions cut 4 bases from V and 1 base from J, with 9 bases between. This CDR3 region has 14 residues. CDR3 sequence (DNA): TGTGCCACCAGTGAGCTGGACAGCCAAGAGACCCAGTACTTC. Protein sequence: CATSELDSQETQYF.

V usage is TRBV6-2 or TRBV6-3 and J usage is TRBJ2-7; 13 bases fit TRBD2. Trimming at V came to 4 bases and at J to 4 bases, leaving 16 bases not matched to a gene. CDR1 and CDR2 (germline): MNHEY, SVGEGT. This CDR3 region has 19 residues. The CDR3 protein is CASSFHRLAGGSPTYEQYF. As DNA, the CDR3 is TGTGCCAGCAGTTTTCATCGACTAGCGGGAGGCAGCCCTACATACGAGCAGTACTTC.

In DNA, the CDR3 is TGTGCCTGGAGTTGGGCCAACGGCTACGAGCAGTACTTC. Translating gives CAWSWANGYEQYF. The chain couples TRBV30 to TRBJ2-7; D not certain. Trimming shortened V by 2 bases and J by 3 bases, and 11 bases separated the two germline ends. Germline CDR1 reads GTSNPN; CDR2 reads SVGIG (reference sequence). This CDR3 contains 13 residues. The entire variable domain, with the rest obtained from reference TRBV30 and TRBJ2-7, is as follows: SQTIHQWPATLVQPVGSPLSLECTVEGTSNPNLYWYRQAAGRGLQLLFYSVGIGQISSEVPQNLSASRPQDRQFILSSKKLLLSDSGFYLCAWSWANGYEQYFGPGTRLTVT.

This clone appeared a few times. This rearrangement joins TRBV7-3 to TRBJ2-3; TRBD2 agrees at 7 bases. Germline V gives CDR1 SGHTA, CDR2 FQGTGA. V shed 4 bases and J 2 bases; nucleotides not matched to a gene: 9. The CDR3 runs to 16 residues. CDR3 region: CASSSRGKRDTDTQYF. In DNA form, the CDR3 reads TGTGCCAGCAGCTCCCGTGGGAAGCGGGACACAGATACGCAGTATTTT. Based on the CDR3 plus reference TRBV7-3 and TRBJ2-3, the full variable domain is GAGVSQTPSNKVTEKGKYVELRCDPISGHTALYWYRQSLGQGPEFLIYFQGTGAADDSGLPNDRFFAVRPEGSVSTLKIQRTERGDSAVYLCASSSRGKRDTDTQYFGPGTRLTVL.

This rearrangement joins TRBV29-1 to TRBJ2-5; D is undetermined. Germline CDR1 and CDR2: SQVTM and ANQGSEA. CDR3 size: 14 residues. V was pared by 1 base and J by 5 bases, with 14 bases between. The CDR3 sequence is CSVEAPLLWETQYF. In DNA, the CDR3 is TGCAGCGTTGAAGCCCCTCTCCTCTGGGAGACCCAGTACTTC.

The sample holds one count of this clone. The V call is TRBV3-1 (or the pseudogene TRBV3-2), the J call TRBJ2-1; D possibly corresponds to TRBD2 (5 bases). V was pared by 0 bases and J by 9 bases, with 21 bases between. Per germline, CDR1 LGHDT and CDR2 YNNKEL (reference sequence). The CDR3 has 17 amino acids. The CDR3 DNA follows: TGTGCCAGCAGCCAAGAGCCTGGGAGCCTTACAATCGCTGAGCAGTTCTTC. The encoded protein is CASSQEPGSLTIAEQFF.

The chain uses TRBV21-1 and TRBJ2-7; the D call of TRBD2 is as the table states it, not checked on the DNA. TRBV21-1 is noted as a pseudogene. CDR3 length: 14 amino acids. CDR3 in amino acids: CASSNRGDFYEQYF. CDR3 in DNA: TGTGCCAGCAGCAATCGAGGGGACTTCTACGAGCAGTACTTC.

The genes are TRBV7-9 and TRBJ1-3; D uncertain. The ends were cut back, 2 bases at V and 2 bases at J, with 16 bases in the middle. Germline V lookup: CDR1 SEHNR, CDR2 FQNEAQ (reference sequence). CDR3 length equals 17 residues. CDR3 DNA sequence: TGTGCCAGCAGCTTATCGATTGTGACATCGCCTGGAAACACCATATATTTT. Protein: CASSLSIVTSPGNTIYF.

This clone was picked up one time. This chain connects TRBV6-5 to TRBJ2-7; D is undetermined. The V end was cut by 5 bases, the J end by 1 base, with 12 bases between. CDR1 is MNHEY, CDR2 SVGAGI, per germline. This CDR3 has 14 residues. The CDR3 nucleotides read TGTGCCAGCAGTCCCAACTGGGTTTCCTACGAGCAGTACTTC. Protein sequence: CASSPNWVSYEQYF.

The rearrangement links TRBV5-1 to TRBJ2-2; the match to TRBD1 covers 8 bases. V trimming: 4 bases; J trimming: 3 bases; junction bases outside the gene matches: 8. Germline assignment: CDR1 SGHRS and CDR2 YFSETQ. The CDR3 covers 16 residues. The CDR3 here is CASSQIGQGDTGELFF. The CDR3, as DNA: TGCGCCAGCAGCCAGATTGGACAGGGTGACACCGGGGAGCTGTTTTTT.

The chain combines TRBV28 with TRBJ2-3, with D possibly being TRBD1 or TRBD2 (5 bases each). The CDR3 is 14 amino acids. CDR1 MDHEN and CDR2 SYDVKM come from the germline V gene. Trimming cost V 6 bases and J 5 bases, with 15 bases left between them. This CDR3 reads CASRRPRGRDTQYF. CDR3 DNA: TGTGCCAGCAGGAGGCCCCGGGGCCGAGATACGCAGTATTTT.

This clone was counted between two and nine times. The J gene is TRBJ1-2, the V gene TRBV9, with a possible D match to TRBD1 (5 bases). CDR3 length equals 15 residues. Germline CDR1 is SGDLS and CDR2 is YYNGEE. The V end was cut by 4 bases, the J end by 7 bases, with 20 bases between. This CDR3 reads CASSPVGGLAIGYTF. The CDR3 DNA reads TGTGCCAGCAGCCCGGTGGGGGGTCTTGCCATTGGCTACACCTTC.

The chain links TRBV19 to TRBJ2-1; the match to TRBD2 covers 12 bases. CDR1 and CDR2 from the germline V gene are LNHDA and SQIVND (reference sequence). The trim removed 6 bases at V and 0 bases at J, leaving 12 bases unmatched. The length of the CDR3 is 19 residues. The CDR3 nucleotides read TGTGCCAGTAGACCAACCGGGACTAGCGGGCTGCGCTCCTACAATGAGCAGTTCTTC. Translation gives CASRPTGTSGLRSYNEQFF.

The chain employs TRBV25-1 and TRBJ2-3, with 14 bases identical to TRBD2. The V gene end was trimmed by 4 bases and the J gene end by 4 bases; junction bases not matched to a gene: 4. The CDR3 has 16 amino acids. The V gene's germline CDR1 is MGHDK and CDR2 SYGVNS. CDR3 loop: CASSARLAGGSDTQYF. The CDR3 nucleotides are TGTGCCAGCAGTGCCAGACTAGCGGGAGGGTCAGATACGCAGTATTTT.

The V gene is TRBV4-3, the J gene TRBJ1-3; no firm D call. Trimming shortened V by 0 bases and J by 1 base, and 10 bases separated the two germline ends. Germline CDR1 LGHNA, CDR2 YSLEER. This CDR3 is 16 amino acids long. CDR3 sequence reads: CASSQDQLGSGNTIYF. The CDR3 bases are TGCGCCAGCAGCCAAGATCAATTGGGGTCTGGAAACACCATATATTTT.

The chain links TRBV25-1 to TRBJ1-6, with TRBD1 matching 10 bases. V dropped 4 bases and J dropped 7; count of bases not matched to a gene: 7. This CDR3 is 16 amino acids long. The germline CDR1 and CDR2 sequences are MGHDK and SYGVNS. Here the CDR3 DNA reads TGTGCCAGCAGTGGACAGGGGGCGTATGAGAATTCACCCCTCCACTTT. The encoded protein is CASSGQGAYENSPLHF.

This chain uses TRBV5-1 with TRBJ2-7; 14 positions match TRBD2. Germline V CDR1 and CDR2: SGHRS, YFSETQ. The junction had 14 bases not matched to a gene; V was cut back by 0 bases and J by 6 bases. CDR3 length: 19 residues. CDR3 coding DNA: TGCGCCAGCAGCTTGGGGCCCACCCCGACTAGCGGGAGGGCCTTCGAGCAGTACTTC. This gives the protein CASSLGPTPTSGRAFEQYF. Based on the CDR3 plus reference TRBV5-1 and TRBJ2-7, the full variable domain is KAGVTQTPRYLIKTRGQQVTLSCSPISGHRSVSWYQQTPGQGLQFLFEYFSETQRNKGNFPGRFSGRQFSNSRSEMNVSTLELGDSALYLCASSLGPTPTSGRAFEQYFGPGTRLTVT.

The rearrangement links TRBV14 to TRBJ2-1; 8 positions agree with TRBD1. The CDR3 is 16 amino acids. The V segment lost 10 bases and the J segment 4 bases; nucleotides outside the gene matches: 15. The germline V gene encodes CDR1 SGHDN and CDR2 FVKESK. CDR3 DNA: TGTGCCACCCAAATTGGGGCAGGGGGCAATTACAATGAGCAGTTCTTC. Its protein product is CATQIGAGGNYNEQFF.

V usage is TRBV7-3 and J usage is TRBJ2-6; D uncertain. Germline CDR1 SGHTA, CDR2 FQGTGA. CDR3 size: 15 residues. Between the trimmed V and J ends, which lost 4 bases and 0 bases, there was a span of 7 bases. The CDR3 reads CASSSKTSGANVLTF. The CDR3 nucleotides are TGTGCCAGCAGCTCCAAGACCTCTGGGGCCAACGTCCTGACTTTC. Combining the CDR3 with reference TRBV7-3 and TRBJ2-6 gives the whole variable domain GAGVSQTPSNKVTEKGKYVELRCDPISGHTALYWYRQSLGQGPEFLIYFQGTGAADDSGLPNDRFFAVRPEGSVSTLKIQRTERGDSAVYLCASSSKTSGANVLTFGAGSRLTVL.

The chain has TRBV10-3 and TRBJ2-2; the D gene is possibly TRBD2 (6 bases). The CDR3 has 16 residues. V lost 0 bases, J lost 1 base, and 9 bases lay in between. Germline CDR1 ENHRY, CDR2 SYGVKD. The CDR3 sequence is CAISESLAENTGELFF. DNA for the CDR3: TGTGCCATCAGTGAGTCGTTAGCGGAGAACACCGGGGAGCTGTTTTTT.